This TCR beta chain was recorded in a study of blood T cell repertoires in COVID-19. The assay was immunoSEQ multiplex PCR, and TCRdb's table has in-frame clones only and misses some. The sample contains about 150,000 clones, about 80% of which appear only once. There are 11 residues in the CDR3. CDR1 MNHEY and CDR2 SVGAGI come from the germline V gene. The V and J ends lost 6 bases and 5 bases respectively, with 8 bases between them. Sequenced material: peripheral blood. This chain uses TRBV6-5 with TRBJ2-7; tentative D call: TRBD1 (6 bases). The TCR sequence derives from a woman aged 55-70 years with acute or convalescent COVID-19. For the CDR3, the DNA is TGTGCCAGCAGATGGACAGACGAGCAGTACTTC. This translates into CASRWTDEQYF.